This TCR beta chain was sequenced for a study of cytomegalovirus exposure and HLA in healthy donors. The PCR used 60 Vbeta and 13 Jbeta primers. TCRdb's copy holds only in-frame clones and misses some; the assay was immunoSEQ multiplex PCR. Here the sample spans around 130,000 clones, more than 60% being singletons. The CDR3 spans 12 residues. CDR1 and CDR2 (germline): SQVTM, ANQGSEA. V was cut by 4 bases and J by 5 bases, with 9 bases left in between. The rearrangement uses TRBV29-1 and TRBJ2-4, with a weak D call TRBD1 (6 bases). The receptor was derived from a woman between 40 and 55 years old in good health and CMV-seronegative. Source material: PBMCs. The CDR3 DNA reads TGCAGCGTTGGGGACAATCAAAACATTCAGTACTTC. It specifies CSVGDNQNIQYF.